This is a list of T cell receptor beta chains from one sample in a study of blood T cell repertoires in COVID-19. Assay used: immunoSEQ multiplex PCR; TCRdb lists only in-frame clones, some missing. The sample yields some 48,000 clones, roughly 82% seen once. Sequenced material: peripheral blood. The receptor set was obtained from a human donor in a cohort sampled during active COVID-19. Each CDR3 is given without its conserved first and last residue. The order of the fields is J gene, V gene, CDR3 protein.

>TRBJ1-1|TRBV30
AWSLGRTEAF
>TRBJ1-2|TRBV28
ASSIAGGDGYT
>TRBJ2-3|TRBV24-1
ATSDLRAGGTDTQY
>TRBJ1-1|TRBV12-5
ASGPGQPNTEAF
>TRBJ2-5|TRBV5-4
ASRPTGVETQY
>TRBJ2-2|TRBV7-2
ASSSSGRSTGELF
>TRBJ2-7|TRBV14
ASSQVATGAREQY
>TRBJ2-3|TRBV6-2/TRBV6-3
ASSTGGPTDTQY
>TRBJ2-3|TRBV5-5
ASSLDYSTDTQY
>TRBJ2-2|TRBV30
AWRTPGLAGTTGELF
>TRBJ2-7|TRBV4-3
ASSQSLGADYEQY
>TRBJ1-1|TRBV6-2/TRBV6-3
ASSPRRDTEAF
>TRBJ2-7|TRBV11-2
ASSLTGTDYEQY
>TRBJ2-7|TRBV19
ASRRGSGTYEQY
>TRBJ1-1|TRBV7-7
ASSLGHNTEAF
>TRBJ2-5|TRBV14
ASSQSRTQY
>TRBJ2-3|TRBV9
ASSATSGGTDTQY
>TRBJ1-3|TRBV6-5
ASSPGGGGNTIY
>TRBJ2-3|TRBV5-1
ASSLASSGRAGGDTQY
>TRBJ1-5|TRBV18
ASSGDSANQPQH
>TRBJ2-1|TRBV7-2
ASSLVGPGLAGVGNEQF
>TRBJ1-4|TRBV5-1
ASSLGGAHEKLF
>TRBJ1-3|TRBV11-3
ASSSSGGKAGNTIY
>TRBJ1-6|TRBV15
ATSEVRVYSPLH
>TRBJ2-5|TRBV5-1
ASSTDRERGETQY
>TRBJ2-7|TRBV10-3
AIRPSGAYEQY
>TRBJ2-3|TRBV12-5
ASGPPEPTSTDTQY
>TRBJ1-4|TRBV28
ASSLFRGYEKLF
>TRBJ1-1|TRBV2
ASSGGGTLNTEAF
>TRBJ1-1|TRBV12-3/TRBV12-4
ASSRTGRTEAF
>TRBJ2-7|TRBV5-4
ATKARDSPYEQY
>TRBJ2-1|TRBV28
ASRLAGGSYNEQF
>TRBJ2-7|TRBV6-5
ASRTESYEQY